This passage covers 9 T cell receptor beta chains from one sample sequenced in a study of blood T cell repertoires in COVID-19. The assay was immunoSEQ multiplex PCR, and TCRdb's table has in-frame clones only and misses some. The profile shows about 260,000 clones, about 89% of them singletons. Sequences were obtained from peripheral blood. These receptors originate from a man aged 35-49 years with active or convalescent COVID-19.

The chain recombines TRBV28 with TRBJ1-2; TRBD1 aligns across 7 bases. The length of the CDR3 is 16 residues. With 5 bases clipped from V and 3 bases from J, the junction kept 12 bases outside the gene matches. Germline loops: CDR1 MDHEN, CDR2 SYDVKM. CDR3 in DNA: TGTGCCAGCAGTCCCTCCGGGGACAGCCGAGACTATGGCTACACCTTC. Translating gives CASSPSGDSRDYGYTF.

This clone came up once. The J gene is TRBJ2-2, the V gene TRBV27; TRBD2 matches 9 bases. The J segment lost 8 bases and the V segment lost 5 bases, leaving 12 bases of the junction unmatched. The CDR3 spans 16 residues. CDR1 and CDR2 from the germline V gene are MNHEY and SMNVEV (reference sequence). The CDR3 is CASSLLQGLASGELFF. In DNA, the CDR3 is TGTGCCAGCAGTCTCCTACAGGGACTAGCTTCTGGGGAGCTGTTTTTT.

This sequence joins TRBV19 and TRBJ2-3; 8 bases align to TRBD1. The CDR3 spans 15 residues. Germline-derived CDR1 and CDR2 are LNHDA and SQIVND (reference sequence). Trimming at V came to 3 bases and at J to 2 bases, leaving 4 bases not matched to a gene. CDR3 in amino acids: CASSIRTGITDTQYF. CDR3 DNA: TGTGCCAGTAGTATCCGGACAGGGATCACAGATACGCAGTATTTT.

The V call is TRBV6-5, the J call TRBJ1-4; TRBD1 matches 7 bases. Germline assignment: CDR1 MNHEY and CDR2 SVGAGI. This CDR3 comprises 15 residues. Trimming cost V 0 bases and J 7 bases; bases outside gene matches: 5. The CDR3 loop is CASSYSTGSGEKLFF. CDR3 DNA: TGTGCCAGCAGTTACTCGACAGGGAGTGGTGAAAAACTGTTTTTT.

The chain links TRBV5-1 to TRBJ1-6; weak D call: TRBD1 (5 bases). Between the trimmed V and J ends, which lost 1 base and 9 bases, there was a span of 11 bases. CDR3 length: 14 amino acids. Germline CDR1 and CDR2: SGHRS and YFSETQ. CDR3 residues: CASSLSGRGSPLHF. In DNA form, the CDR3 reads TGCGCCAGCAGCTTGTCAGGGCGGGGTTCACCCCTCCACTTT.

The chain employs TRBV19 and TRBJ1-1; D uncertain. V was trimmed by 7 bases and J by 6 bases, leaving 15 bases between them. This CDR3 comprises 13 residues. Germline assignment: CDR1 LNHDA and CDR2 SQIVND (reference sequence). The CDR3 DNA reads TGTGCCAGTAAGATTTCCCTGGGCGCTGAAGCTTTCTTT. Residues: CASKISLGAEAFF.

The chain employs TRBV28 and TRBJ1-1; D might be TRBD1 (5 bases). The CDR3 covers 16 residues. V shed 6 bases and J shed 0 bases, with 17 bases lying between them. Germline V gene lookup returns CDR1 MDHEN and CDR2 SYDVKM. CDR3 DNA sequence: TGTGCCAGCAGCTCCCACCCGGGGGGGGTGAACACTGAAGCTTTCTTT. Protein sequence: CASSSHPGGVNTEAFF.

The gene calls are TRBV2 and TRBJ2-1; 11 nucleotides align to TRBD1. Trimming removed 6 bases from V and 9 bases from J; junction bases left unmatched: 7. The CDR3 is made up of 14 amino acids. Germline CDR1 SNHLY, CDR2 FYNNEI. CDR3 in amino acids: CASRRGQGAIEQFF. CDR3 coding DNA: TGTGCCAGCAGGAGAGGACAGGGGGCGATTGAGCAGTTCTTC.

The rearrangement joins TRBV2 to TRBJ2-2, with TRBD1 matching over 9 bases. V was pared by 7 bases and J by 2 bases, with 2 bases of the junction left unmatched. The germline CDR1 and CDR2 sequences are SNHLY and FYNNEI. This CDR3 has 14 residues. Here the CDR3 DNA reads TGTGCCAGCATGGGACAGGGTAACACCGGGGAGCTGTTTTTT. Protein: CASMGQGNTGELFF.